This T cell receptor (beta chain) was captured by sequencing in a study of T cells in localized non-small cell lung cancer. Repertoires were generated with immunoSEQ multiplex PCR, while TCRdb's copy carries only in-frame clones and drops some. The table has 20,000 to 30,000 clones, 86% seen once. From germline, CDR1 is SGDLS and CDR2 YYNGEE. This CDR3 is built from 14 residues. V lost 2 bases and J lost 1, with 9 bases in between. General study points: Adjacent uninvolved lung tissue had the highest T cell clonality, exceeding tumor. In the blood, greater T cell density corresponded to longer overall survival. Adjacent lung exhibited a median of about 56 among the 100 most abundant tumor clones.

On this clone: Its specificity is unknown.

The chain uses TRBV9 and TRBJ1-1, with a possible D match to TRBD1 (5 bases). Sequenced material: peripheral blood, taken before any cancer treatment. The receptor comes from a female donor older than 55 with stage I lung adenocarcinoma. The CDR3 protein is CASSVGGANTEAFF. In DNA form, the CDR3 reads TGTGCCAGCAGCGTTGGAGGGGCGAACACTGAAGCTTTCTTT.